This T cell receptor (beta chain) was profiled in a study of blood T cell repertoires in COVID-19. Sequenced by immunoSEQ multiplex PCR; TCRdb stores in-frame clones only, minus some. The sample has some 200,000 clones, less than 90% seen once. V was pared by 5 bases and J by 12 bases, with 4 bases of the junction left unmatched. This CDR3 has 12 amino acids. CDR1 and CDR2 from the germline V gene are MDHEN and SYDVKM. The V call is TRBV28, the J call TRBJ2-1; 10 positions agree with TRBD1. The sequencing input was peripheral blood. This receptor was obtained from a woman older than 75 with COVID-19, enrolled during active disease. Here the CDR3 DNA reads TGTGCCAGCAGTGCGACAGGGGGCTGGCAGTTCTTC. Translation: CASSATGGWQFF.